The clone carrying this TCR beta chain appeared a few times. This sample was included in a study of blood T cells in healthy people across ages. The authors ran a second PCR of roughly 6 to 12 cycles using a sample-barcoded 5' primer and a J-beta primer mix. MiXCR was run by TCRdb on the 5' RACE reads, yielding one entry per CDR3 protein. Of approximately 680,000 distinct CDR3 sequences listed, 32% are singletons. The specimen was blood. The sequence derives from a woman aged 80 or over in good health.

CDR3 DNA sequence: TGTGCCAGCAGCTTGAGCGGGAGTTCGGGAGAGACCCAGTACTTC. This sequence encodes CASSLSGSSGETQYF. The chain uses TRBV7-2 and TRBJ2-5; 8 bases line up with TRBD2. The CDR3 consists of 15 residues. The V and J ends lost 3 bases and 4 bases, in that order; junction bases with no gene match: 7. Germline values: CDR1 SGHTA, CDR2 FQGNSA.